These T cell receptor beta chains were read from a single sample in a study of shared clonotypes between healthy human individuals. Data came from immunoSEQ multiplex PCR; TCRdb stores just in-frame clones and leaves some out. Altogether about 650,000 clones are present, 95% to 96% being singletons, with the ten largest covering roughly 0.1%. Sequenced sample: naive CD8+ T cells sorted from blood. The source is a woman aged 30 to 39 in good health. CDR3s include the opening cysteine and the closing phenylalanine or tryptophan. Fields, in order: D gene, V gene, J gene, clone size, CDR3 protein, CDR3 DNA. D genes are given only for firm matches. Size values are once, few and many counts, or a class for expanded clones, and some rows have none.

TRBD1	TRBV28	TRBJ1-5	-	CASSPYTGGNNQPQHF	TGTGCCAGCAGTCCATACACAGGGGGAAACAATCAGCCCCAGCATTTT
-	TRBV23-1	TRBJ1-2	-	CASVPGPNRDYNYGYTF	TGCGCCAGCGTCCCAGGGCCCAACAGGGATTATAACTATGGCTACACCTTC
-	TRBV27	TRBJ2-3	-	CASSLSVFTDTQYF	TGTGCCAGCAGTTTATCTGTCTTCACAGATACGCAGTATTTT
TRBD1	TRBV28	TRBJ1-2	-	CASRIQGYYGYTF	TGTGCCAGCAGAATACAGGGGTACTATGGCTACACCTTC
-	TRBV5-6	TRBJ2-7	-	CASSPGVAYEQYF	TGTGCCAGCAGCCCGGGAGTCGCCTACGAGCAGTACTTC
-	TRBV28	TRBJ2-7	-	CASTVGGYEQYF	TGTGCCAGCACGGTGGGGGGCTACGAGCAGTACTTC
TRBD2	TRBV4-1	TRBJ2-1	-	CASSQEASSGGDQFF	TGCGCCAGCAGCCAAGAGGCCTCTAGCGGGGGGGATCAATTCTTC
-	TRBV19	TRBJ1-5	-	CASSIYGRGIGNQPQHF	TGTGCCAGTAGTATTTACGGACGTGGTATTGGCAATCAGCCCCAGCATTTT
TRBD1	TRBV7-2	TRBJ1-4	-	CASSSFFGQGAKKLFF	TGTGCCAGCAGCTCGTTTTTTGGGCAGGGGGCGAAAAAACTGTTTTTT
TRBD2	TRBV27	TRBJ2-1	-	CASNNAAGGPSYNEQFF	TGTGCCAGCAACAACGCGGCGGGAGGGCCCTCCTACAATGAGCAGTTCTTC
-	TRBV11-2	TRBJ2-7	once	CASSPGNEQYF	TGTGCCAGCAGCCCGGGGAACGAGCAGTACTTC
-	TRBV27	TRBJ1-1	-	CASSRGTEAFF	TGTGCCAGCAGTCGGGGGACTGAAGCTTTCTTT
TRBD2	TRBV15	TRBJ2-7	-	CATSSSTDYQRGNSYEQYF	TGTGCCACCAGCAGCTCCACGGATTACCAGCGGGGGAATTCCTACGAGCAGTACTTC
-	TRBV11-2	TRBJ2-7	-	CASSLDSDYEQYF	TGTGCCAGCAGCTTAGACTCAGACTACGAGCAGTACTTC
-	TRBV14	TRBJ1-6	-	CASSKKRDLYNSPLHF	TGTGCCAGCAGTAAGAAACGGGACTTGTATAATTCACCCCTCCACTTT
-	TRBV5-1	TRBJ1-1	-	CASSSITNTEAFF	TGCGCCAGCAGCTCGATTACGAACACTGAAGCTTTCTTT
-	TRBV29-1	TRBJ2-1	-	CSVDNGSAEQFF	TGCAGCGTTGACAACGGGAGCGCCGAGCAGTTCTTC
-	TRBV29-1	TRBJ2-2	-	CSVDDLGGTGELFF	TGCAGCGTTGATGACCTTGGGGGCACCGGGGAGCTGTTTTTT
-	TRBV27	TRBJ2-1	-	CASSFGSTEQFF	TGTGCCAGCAGTTTCGGGAGCACTGAGCAGTTCTTC
TRBD1	TRBV7-9	TRBJ2-6	-	CASSSGQPAGANVLTF	TGTGCCAGCAGCTCGGGACAGCCGGCGGGGGCCAACGTCCTGACTTTC
TRBD2	TRBV11-3	TRBJ2-1	-	CASSLVAGGYNEQFF	TGTGCCAGCAGCTTAGTAGCGGGAGGGTACAATGAGCAGTTCTTC
TRBD2	TRBV5-1	TRBJ2-1	-	CASSLGVGWRELYNEQFF	TGCGCCAGCAGCTTGGGAGTGGGGTGGCGGGAGCTATACAATGAGCAGTTCTTC
TRBD1	TRBV5-6	TRBJ2-4	few	CASSPGTVGIQYF	TGTGCCAGCAGCCCCGGGACAGTGGGCATTCAGTACTTC
TRBD2	TRBV7-6	TRBJ2-3	-	CASSLSGLASPTQYF	TGTGCCAGCAGCTTATCGGGACTAGCGTCGCCTACGCAGTATTTT
-	TRBV19	TRBJ2-7	-	CASSLGGGSTYEQYF	TGTGCCAGCTCTCTCGGCGGCGGTAGTACCTACGAGCAGTACTTC
TRBD1	TRBV15	TRBJ1-5	-	CATSRRTGARQPQHF	TGTGCCACCAGCAGGAGAACAGGGGCGCGTCAGCCCCAGCATTTT
-	TRBV7-2	TRBJ2-1	-	CASSPGLSFYNEQFF	TGTGCCAGCAGCCCGGGACTCTCCTTCTACAATGAGCAGTTCTTC
-	TRBV6-5	TRBJ1-1	-	CASSTSGVNTEAFF	-
TRBD1	TRBV10-3	TRBJ1-2	-	CAIGQGLANYGYTF	TGTGCCATCGGACAGGGCCTAGCTAACTATGGCTACACCTTC
-	TRBV6-5	TRBJ2-3	-	CASSKRVSTDTQYF	TGTGCCAGCAGTAAGCGGGTTAGCACAGATACGCAGTATTTT
-	TRBV10-1	TRBJ2-1	-	CASSEGGNEQFF	TGCGCCAGCAGTGAGGGTGGTAATGAGCAGTTCTTC
-	TRBV15	TRBJ2-2	-	CATSRDTSLTGELFF	TGTGCCACCAGCAGAGATACTAGCCTGACCGGGGAGCTGTTTTTT
-	TRBV10-3	TRBJ1-5	-	CAIRREGNQPQHF	TGTGCCATCAGGCGGGAGGGCAATCAGCCCCAGCATTTT
-	TRBV13	TRBJ1-1	-	CASSLGFGTEAFF	TGTGCCAGCAGCTTAGGTTTCGGCACTGAAGCTTTCTTT
-	TRBV6-1	TRBJ1-1	-	CASSEVGALNTEAFF	TGTGCCAGCAGTGAAGTGGGGGCCTTGAACACTGAAGCTTTCTTT
-	TRBV4-1	TRBJ2-1	once	CASSQLTGGGKGYEQFF	TGCGCCAGCAGCCAACTCACCGGCGGCGGAAAAGGGTATGAGCAGTTCTTC
TRBD2	TRBV28	TRBJ2-3	-	CASSFSGSTGDTQYF	TGTGCCAGCAGTTTTAGCGGGAGCACCGGAGATACGCAGTATTTT
-	TRBV6-6	TRBJ1-1	-	CASNEGPNTEAFF	TGTGCCAGCAATGAGGGCCCGAACACTGAAGCTTTCTTT
-	TRBV11-2	TRBJ2-2	once	CASSFIRGGGELFF	TGTGCCAGCAGCTTCATCAGGGGTGGCGGGGAGCTGTTTTTT
TRBD2	TRBV9	TRBJ2-1	-	CASSVVQAGGLNEQFF	TGTGCCAGCAGCGTAGTACAGGCGGGAGGGCTTAATGAGCAGTTCTTC
-	TRBV5-1	TRBJ2-7	-	CASSPRDPLYEQYF	TGCGCCAGCAGCCCCCGGGACCCCCTCTACGAGCAGTACTTC
-	TRBV19	TRBJ2-2	once	CASSILQGTTGELFF	TGTGCCAGTAGTATATTACAGGGTACCACCGGGGAGCTGTTTTTT
-	TRBV5-6	TRBJ1-4	-	CASSLSTGRLNEKLFF	TGTGCCAGCAGCCTATCTACAGGGAGACTTAATGAAAAACTGTTTTTT
-	TRBV10-3	TRBJ2-2	-	CAISGNGELFF	TGTGCCATCAGTGGAAACGGGGAGCTGTTTTTT
-	TRBV10-3	TRBJ2-7	-	CAISGQEGEQYF	TGTGCCATCAGTGGACAGGAGGGGGAGCAGTACTTC
-	TRBV10-3	TRBJ2-7	once	CTNPARNDYEQYF	TGTACCAACCCGGCTAGGAATGACTACGAGCAGTACTTC
-	TRBV28	TRBJ2-3	-	CASSLGWPDTQYF	TGTGCCAGCAGTTTAGGCTGGCCAGATACGCAGTATTTT
-	TRBV5-4	TRBJ1-2	-	CASSIVGGSGGYTF	TGTGCCAGCAGCATTGTCGGGGGCAGTGGAGGCTACACCTTC
-	TRBV10-3	TRBJ1-5	-	CAISVYKANQPQHF	TGTGCCATCAGTGTTTACAAAGCCAATCAGCCCCAGCATTTT
TRBD2	TRBV9	TRBJ2-1	-	CASSAGLAGSNEQFF	TGTGCCAGCAGCGCCGGACTAGCGGGAAGCAATGAGCAGTTCTTC
-	TRBV25-1	TRBJ1-1	-	CASRGWRDTEAFF	TGTGCCAGCAGGGGGTGGAGGGACACTGAAGCTTTCTTT